A selection of T cell receptor beta chains follows, all from one sample in a study of cytomegalovirus exposure and HLA in healthy donors. Assay: immunoSEQ multiplex PCR; the TCRdb copy retains only in-frame clones and omits some. The sample holds about 140,000 clones, around 80% seen once. The specimen was PBMCs. The receptors stem from a young man in good health and CMV-seropositive. The CDR3 runs from the conserved cysteine through the conserved F or W. The D gene is left open where the match is weak. Some rows have no size entry. The others give once, few or many, or a class for an expanded clone.

NA TRBJ1-3 TRBV9 NA CASSVDDFSGNTIYF TGTGCCAGCAGCGTAGATGACTTCAGTGGAAACACCATATATTTT
NA TRBJ2-1 TRBV27 NA CASSLSTENEQFF TGTGCCAGCAGTTTATCGACTGAAAATGAGCAGTTCTTC
few TRBJ2-7 TRBV5-1 NA CASSLSRLTFSYEQYF TGCGCCAGCAGCCTCAGCAGGTTGACCTTCTCCTACGAGCAGTACTTC
NA TRBJ1-5 TRBV6-1 NA CASSGSGRAGSNQPQHF TGTGCCAGCAGTGGATCGGGCAGGGCGGGGAGCAATCAGCCCCAGCATTTT
NA TRBJ1-2 TRBV6-5 TRBD1 CASSYPPGQGKGGYTF TGTGCCAGCAGTTACCCTCCGGGACAGGGGAAGGGTGGCTACACCTTC
NA TRBJ2-2 TRBV5-1 TRBD2 CASSYTSGWDTGELFF TGCGCCAGCAGCTACACTAGCGGGTGGGACACCGGGGAGCTGTTTTTT
once TRBJ2-7 TRBV18 NA CASSPRQGLAYEQYF TGTGCCAGCTCACCCCGGCAGGGTCTCGCCTACGAGCAGTACTTC
NA TRBJ1-1 TRBV6-1 NA CASSERGDTEAFF TGTGCCAGCAGTGAACGGGGGGATACTGAAGCTTTCTTT
NA TRBJ2-7 TRBV6-1 NA CASLLGGAHYEQYF TGTGCCAGCCTCCTCGGGGGAGCACACTACGAGCAGTACTTC
NA TRBJ2-5 TRBV7-3 TRBD2 CASSSPGEGTETQYF TGTGCCAGCAGCTCCCCGGGGGAGGGGACGGAGACCCAGTACTTC
NA TRBJ1-4 TRBV2 NA CASSEKGRDEKLFF TGTGCCAGCAGTGAGAAGGGCAGGGATGAAAAACTGTTTTTT
NA TRBJ2-3 TRBV30 TRBD1 CAWSPGTGFVDTQYF TGTGCCTGGAGTCCAGGGACAGGGTTCGTGGATACGCAGTATTTT
NA TRBJ2-7 TRBV6-5 TRBD2 CASSSSSGLVGEQYF TGTGCCAGCAGTTCATCTAGCGGCCTCGTGGGCGAGCAGTACTTC
once TRBJ2-7 TRBV5-1 NA CASSLDGVPYEQYF TGCGCCAGCAGCTTGGACGGGGTCCCCTACGAGCAGTACTTC
few TRBJ1-2 TRBV4-1 NA CASSRDSYGYTF TGCGCCAGCAGCCGGGACTCCTATGGCTACACCTTC
NA TRBJ1-1 TRBV7-9 NA CASSSNYREMNTEAFF TGTGCCAGCAGTTCAAATTACAGGGAGATGAACACTGAAGCTTTCTTT